This T cell receptor beta chain is from a study of neurological immune-mediated disorders. The table lists this clonotype with many counts. The antigen remains undetermined. The starting material, 2 million PBMCs stored at -80 C, gave rise to the unsorted libraries. Study-level findings and limits: The study found the most TCR clonal expansion in HTLV-1-associated myelopathy and the least in multiple sclerosis, below healthy controls.

CDR1 is SGHRS, CDR2 YFSETQ, per germline. V shed 0 bases and J shed 4 bases, with 14 bases lying between them. CDR3 length: 16 residues. The cDNA came from 5'RACE with 10-nucleotide random UMIs. TCRdb fed the 5' RACE reads into MiXCR, producing one record per CDR3 protein. Of fewer than 80,000 distinct CDR3 sequences listed, less than 6% were seen once; the top ten hold 3.4%. The V and J genes are TRBV5-1 and TRBJ1-5; a weak D match, TRBD1 (6 bases). Sequencing used PBMCs. The source is a woman between 50 and 59 years old with multiple sclerosis. CDR3 sequence: CASSLASPGANQPQHF. Written as DNA, the CDR3 is TGCGCCAGCAGCTTGGCGAGTCCAGGGGCTAATCAGCCCCAGCATTTT.